This T cell receptor beta chain emerged from a study of T cells in Graves' hyperthyroidism and ophthalmopathy (dated by TCRdb to the late 2010s). Concerning the study at large: Peripheral blood samples were taken at initial diagnosis, before any treatment was given. A discovery cohort of approximately 100 patients, roughly 40 with Graves' ophthalmopathy and approximately 55 with stable Graves' hyperthyroidism, was used to find distinguishing TCR V-J signatures. Prospective prediction of ophthalmopathy was tested in an independent validation cohort of 18 to 20 hyperthyroidism patients and 15 to 17 patients who later progressed to ophthalmopathy. The roughly 100 discovery patients were randomly split 7:3 into training and test sets. In addition, the study compared T-cell repertoires in thyroid tissue and in blood from over 5 Graves' hyperthyroidism patients. After blood sampling, hyperthyroidism patients were treated with methimazole at a starting dose of 30 mg daily, and ophthalmopathy patients were treated with high-dose intravenous methylprednisolone. According to the paper, TCR Vbeta CDR3 sequencing was carried out on 120 to 150 peripheral blood samples, which came from under 50 ophthalmopathy, 75 to 80 hyperthyroidism and 17 progressor patients.

A patient counted as having stable Graves' hyperthyroidism if no progression to ophthalmopathy occurred over 18 months of follow-up. Hyperthyroidism patients were aged 18 to 65 years and newly diagnosed, with disease duration of less than 2 months. The study excluded patients with uncontrolled infections, other autoimmune diseases, pregnancy or lactation. Diagnoses relied on clinical symptoms, serum thyroxine and TRAb, thyroid ultrasound and orbital computed tomography. PBMCs were isolated from 7.5 to 10 ml of fresh peripheral blood by Ficoll-Paque density gradient centrifugation. Total RNA was extracted using Trizol reagent, and RNA quality was assessed on an Agilent 2100 Bioanalyzer. Study-wide findings and limitations: In validation, the model predicted progression to ophthalmopathy with around 71% sensitivity and around 72% specificity, a median of about 6 months before onset. A 13 V-J signature model separated ophthalmopathy from stable hyperthyroidism, with just over 85% sensitivity and roughly 84% specificity in cross-validation and 80%/75% in testing. Sample size was not statistically predetermined, and investigators were not blinded to group allocation. Most expanded thyroid clonotypes (frequency above 0.001) were also detected in blood, suggesting blood repertoires may reflect thyroid immune responses.

The TCR beta CDR3 regions were amplified from the RNA transcripts. A first-round RT-PCR of the TCR CDR3 used the HTBI primer set with the Qiagen OneStep RT-PCR kit. A second multiplex PCR round built the libraries, followed by size selection and purification. The libraries were sequenced on an Illumina HiSeq2000 using paired-end 100 bp reads. The published analysis was carried out like this. Raw data were processed with SOAPnuke, discarding reads with adapters, uncalled bases, mean Phred below 15, or no exact constant-primer or identifier match. COPE v1.2.5 was used to merge high-quality paired reads, and clonotypes were defined as unique nucleotide sequences. MiTCR v1.1 was used to align the clonotypes against IMGT TRBV, TRBD and TRBJ reference segments. The analysis included only V-J combinations with a frequency above 0.0001, which together covered 99% to 99.2% of the repertoires. The TCS score was defined as the ratio of F50 (clonal expansion) to E x V (chaos), calculated using BLOSUM62-based TCRdist between CDR3 peptides within each V-J. Welch's t-statistics and random forest reduced roughly 530 V-J features to 13, which were used in a naive Bayes classifier (R e1071). Using fastp trimming at Q25 and MiXCR clonotype assembly, TCRdb reanalyzed the public sequencing data and kept in-frame beta chains. Each entry is one CDR3 protein sequence, shown with its most common DNA and genes. TCRdb, rather than the study authors, made the V and J calls. The sample table records roughly 700,000 distinct CDR3 sequences; 13% to 15% of these occur just once. Roughly a tenth of the sample belongs to the ten largest clones.

Note on this clonotype: What this receptor recognizes is not known. Nothing much larger sits one base from this clone, and base qualities are not available.

From a lookup of the germline V gene (reference sequence), CDR1 and CDR2 are PRHDT and FYEKMQ. From cysteine to phenylalanine, the CDR3 is 17 amino acids long. Only CDR3 DNA remains: 51 bases, in frame from the first base. The V and J ends are trimmed by 1 base and 6 bases, leaving 20 bases between them. Recombination linked TRBV13 to TRBJ2-3; the D segment could be TRBD2, given 6 matching bases. This receptor was taken from a woman younger than 35 with Graves' hyperthyroidism. Sequencing input: blood. The CDR3 region has the sequence CASSLDGEAGSADTQYF. The DNA reads as follows: TGTGCCAGCAGCTTAGATGGAGAGGCGGGATCGGCCGATACGCAGTATTTT.